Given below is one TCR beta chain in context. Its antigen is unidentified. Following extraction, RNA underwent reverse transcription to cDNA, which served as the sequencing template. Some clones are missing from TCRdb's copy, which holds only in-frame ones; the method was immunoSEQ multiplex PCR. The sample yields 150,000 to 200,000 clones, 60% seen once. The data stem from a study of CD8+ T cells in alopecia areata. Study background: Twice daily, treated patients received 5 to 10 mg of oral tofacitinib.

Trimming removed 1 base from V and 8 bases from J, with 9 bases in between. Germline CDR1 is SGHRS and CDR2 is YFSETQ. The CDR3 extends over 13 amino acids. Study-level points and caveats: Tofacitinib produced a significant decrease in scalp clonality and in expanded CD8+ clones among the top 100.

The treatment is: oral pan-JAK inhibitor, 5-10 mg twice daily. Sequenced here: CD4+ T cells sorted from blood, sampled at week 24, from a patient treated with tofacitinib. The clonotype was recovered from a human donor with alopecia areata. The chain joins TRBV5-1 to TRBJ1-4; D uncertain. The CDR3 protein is CASSLRGGEKLFF. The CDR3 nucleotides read TGCGCCAGCAGCTTGAGAGGTGGGGAAAAACTGTTTTTT.